The entry below gives a single T cell receptor (beta chain) sequence along with its context. The antigen remains unidentified. Both 60 Vbeta primers and 13 Jbeta primers went into the PCR. Measured with immunoSEQ multiplex PCR; TCRdb has only the in-frame clones, and not every one. This sample yields fewer than 150,000 clones, of which around 75% are seen a single time; about 2.9% belongs to the top ten. Germline-derived CDR1 and CDR2 are MNHEY and SMNVEV (reference sequence). Trimming pared 2 bases from V and 4 bases from J, leaving 8 bases between. The CDR3 is 13 residues long. These data come from a study of cytomegalovirus exposure and HLA in healthy donors. Study conclusions and caveats: An ancestry cluster, one associated with Asian ancestry, reportedly showed fewer N-insertions than the approximately 670-donor mean in a later analysis.

The sample consisted of PBMCs. This receptor was obtained from a man in his forties in good health and CMV-seronegative. This rearrangement joins TRBV27 to TRBJ1-1; D is undetermined. For the CDR3, the DNA is TGTGCCAGCAGTTTAAGAACCGGCACTGAAGCTTTCTTT. It translates to CASSLRTGTEAFF.